Listed below are T cell receptor beta chains from one sample, sequenced in a study of T cell responses to AZD1222 COVID-19 vaccine. This table comes from immunoSEQ multiplex PCR, and its TCRdb copy is limited to in-frame clones, with some not included. The sample has 80,000 or so clones, roughly nine tenths seen once; the top ten hold around 4.5%. Sample: peripheral blood, taken 28 days after the second AZD1222 dose. These receptors all stem from an adult who received the AZD1222 COVID-19 vaccine. The CDR3 runs from the conserved cysteine through the conserved F or W. A D gene is named only where the DNA matches it firmly. Clone size appears in some rows only: once, few, many, or a class for an expanded clone.

d_gene	v_gene	j_gene	abundance	CDR3nt	CDR3aa
TRBD2	TRBV7-6	TRBJ2-3	.	TGTGCCAGCAGCTTAGACCCTAGCGGGAGTTTGGGAGGCACAGATACGCAGTATTTT	CASSLDPSGSLGGTDTQYF
.	TRBV4-2	TRBJ1-4	.	TGTGCCAGCAGGAGGCAGGGCCTAGACGGGACGTATGAAAAACTGTTTTTT	CASRRQGLDGTYEKLFF
.	TRBV15	TRBJ1-4	once	TGTGCCACCAGCAGAGGTCCTTCAACTAATGAAAAACTGTTTTTT	CATSRGPSTNEKLFF
TRBD1	TRBV10-1	TRBJ2-3	.	TGCGCCAGCAGCCGGGACAGGACAACAGATACGCAGTATTTT	CASSRDRTTDTQYF
.	TRBV6-5	TRBJ1-4	.	TGTGCCAGCAGTTACTCATGGGGTTCTAATGAAAAACTGTTTTTT	CASSYSWGSNEKLFF
.	TRBV19	TRBJ1-3	.	TGTGCCAGTAGTATAACTGGCAACTCTGGAAACACCATATATTTT	CASSITGNSGNTIYF
.	TRBV7-3	TRBJ2-7	.	TGTGCCAGCAGCCCCGACAGGTCCTACGAGCAGTACTTC	CASSPDRSYEQYF
TRBD2	TRBV6-5	TRBJ2-7	.	TGTGCCAGCAGTTACCTAGCGGGAGGATACGAGCAGTACTTC	CASSYLAGGYEQYF
TRBD2	TRBV14	TRBJ2-1	.	TGTGCCAGCAGCCCCAGAGGGCGGGCTAGCGGGAGGCGGGACGAGCAGTTCTTC	CASSPRGRASGRRDEQFF
.	TRBV6-2/TRBV6-3	TRBJ2-2	.	TGTGCCAGCAGTTACCCGGGACGGAACACCGGGGAGCTGTTTTTT	CASSYPGRNTGELFF
.	TRBV24-1	TRBJ1-6	.	TGTGCCACCAGTGAATCGGGGGTTGCTAATTCACCCCTCCACTTT	CATSESGVANSPLHF
.	TRBV4-2	TRBJ2-7	.	TGTGCCAGCAGCCAAGATTCCGGGGGCAGGGGGTCCTACGAGCAGTACTTC	CASSQDSGGRGSYEQYF
.	TRBV6-5	TRBJ2-7	once	TGTGCCAGCAGTTACGGGGGTAGGAGCTCCTACGAGCAGTACTTC	CASSYGGRSSYEQYF
TRBD1	TRBV4-1	TRBJ1-2	.	TGCGCCAGCAGCCATTTCGTAGGGACAGGGGATCCCTATGGCTACACCTTC	CASSHFVGTGDPYGYTF
.	TRBV3-1/TRBV3-2	TRBJ1-2	.	TGTGCCAGCAGCGGTGACTCTGGGGGTCGGTATGGCTACACCTTC	CASSGDSGGRYGYTF
TRBD1	TRBV6-1	TRBJ1-1	.	TGTGCCAGCAGTGATCTGGGACAGGGGAATACTGAAGCTTTCTTT	CASSDLGQGNTEAFF
.	TRBV27	TRBJ1-4	few	TGTGCCAGCAGTTTGTATGGGGAAAAACTGTTTTTT	CASSLYGEKLFF
.	TRBV4-2	TRBJ1-2	.	TGTGCCAGCAGCCAAGATCTTCGAGGGGGTTCAGATGGCTACACCTTC	CASSQDLRGGSDGYTF
.	TRBV29-1	TRBJ2-7	few	TGCAGCGTTGTTGTTGGTGGACTCTACGAGCAGTACTTC	CSVVVGGLYEQYF
.	TRBV3-1/TRBV3-2	TRBJ1-3	.	TGTGCCAGCAGCCAAGTGGACCCCTTCTCTGGAAACACCATATATTTT	CASSQVDPFSGNTIYF
.	TRBV30	TRBJ1-3	.	TGTGCCTGGAGTGTCGGGGAATCGGACACCATATATTTT	CAWSVGESDTIYF
.	TRBV18	TRBJ1-1	medium-sized	TGTGCCAGCTCACCAACGATGAACACTGAAGCTTTCTTT	CASSPTMNTEAFF
TRBD1	TRBV7-7	TRBJ2-3	.	TGTGCCAGCAGCTTACGGACAGGGAAGTTAGATACGCAGTATTTT	CASSLRTGKLDTQYF
TRBD1	TRBV7-8	TRBJ1-1	.	TGTGCCAGCAGCCCACGACAGGGGGTTTACACTGAAGCTTTCTTT	CASSPRQGVYTEAFF
.	TRBV3-1/TRBV3-2	TRBJ2-1	.	TGTGCCAGCAGCCAAATGGTAGGCACTGAGCAGTTCTTC	CASSQMVGTEQFF
TRBD2	TRBV5-1	TRBJ2-1	.	TGCGCCAGCAGCCCCGGGACTAGCGGGAGATGGAATGAGCAGTTCTTC	CASSPGTSGRWNEQFF
.	TRBV27	TRBJ2-1	.	TGTGCCAGCAGTGCAGGGAGCTCCTACAATGAGCAGTTCTTC	CASSAGSSYNEQFF
TRBD2	TRBV10-3	TRBJ2-2	.	TGTGCCATCAGTGAGCGACTAGCGGGACGGGGGTCGGGGGAGCTGTTTTTT	CAISERLAGRGSGELFF
.	TRBV11-3	TRBJ1-1	.	TGTGCCAGCAGCTTAGAAGGGGACACTGAAGCTTTCTTT	CASSLEGDTEAFF
.	TRBV10-3	TRBJ2-3	once	TGTGCCATAGGTGAGGGGAAAACAGATACGCAGTATTTT	CAIGEGKTDTQYF
.	TRBV7-9	TRBJ1-1	.	TGTGCCAGCAGCTTATCTTCGGGGGAAACTGAAGCTTTCTTT	CASSLSSGETEAFF
.	TRBV30	TRBJ2-7	.	TGTGCCTGGAGTGTAGTCGCGTTCGAGCAGTACTTC	CAWSVVAFEQYF
.	TRBV7-9	TRBJ1-2	.	TGTGCCAGCAGCTTAGAGGTCGACTATGGCTACACCTTC	CASSLEVDYGYTF
.	TRBV6-5	TRBJ1-4	.	TGTGCCAGCGGTTACATAACTAATGAAAAACTGTTTTTT	CASGYITNEKLFF
.	TRBV6-5	TRBJ1-1	.	TGTGCCAGCAGCCGCCCTGGAGGGATTGAGGCTTTCTTT	CASSRPGGIEAFF
.	TRBV30	TRBJ1-1	.	TGTGCCTGGAACGCGTGGGAGGGTGAAGCTTTCTTT	CAWNAWEGEAFF
.	TRBV7-2	TRBJ1-5	.	TGTGCCAGCAGCTTAGCGAGCGGTCAGCCCCAGCATTTT	CASSLASGQPQHF
.	TRBV3-1/TRBV3-2	TRBJ1-4	.	TGTGCCAGCAGCCCCCGGGACACTTCTAATGAAAAACTGTTTTTT	CASSPRDTSNEKLFF
.	TRBV29-1	TRBJ1-1	.	TGCAGCGTGGGGACGGCGGAGGGCACTGAAGCTTTCTTT	CSVGTAEGTEAFF
TRBD1	TRBV7-3	TRBJ2-3	.	TGTGCCAGCAGCGCCGACAGGGTATTGTTCACAGATACGCAGTATTTT	CASSADRVLFTDTQYF
.	TRBV29-1	TRBJ1-4	.	TGCAGCGCTCACGTTGGCGCAACTAATGAAAAACTGTTTTTT	CSAHVGATNEKLFF
.	TRBV7-7	TRBJ2-4	.	TGTGCCAGCAGTAGTAGGGGACGGTCCTTAGCCAAAAACATTCAGTACTTC	CASSSRGRSLAKNIQYF
.	TRBV3-1/TRBV3-2	TRBJ2-3	.	TGTGCCAGCAGCCAAGAAGCGGACCCCAGCACAGATACGCAGTATTTT	CASSQEADPSTDTQYF
TRBD1	TRBV19	TRBJ1-1	.	TGTGCCAGTAGTATTGGGAGGGGGCGAAGGGCTAACACTGAAGCTTTCTTT	CASSIGRGRRANTEAFF
.	TRBV28	TRBJ2-7	.	TGTGCCAGCAGTTTAAGAGGACACACCTACGAGCAGTACTTC	CASSLRGHTYEQYF
.	TRBV9	TRBJ1-1	.	TGTGCCAGCAGCGCCAACCGACAGACAGAGAACACTGAAGCTTTCTTT	CASSANRQTENTEAFF